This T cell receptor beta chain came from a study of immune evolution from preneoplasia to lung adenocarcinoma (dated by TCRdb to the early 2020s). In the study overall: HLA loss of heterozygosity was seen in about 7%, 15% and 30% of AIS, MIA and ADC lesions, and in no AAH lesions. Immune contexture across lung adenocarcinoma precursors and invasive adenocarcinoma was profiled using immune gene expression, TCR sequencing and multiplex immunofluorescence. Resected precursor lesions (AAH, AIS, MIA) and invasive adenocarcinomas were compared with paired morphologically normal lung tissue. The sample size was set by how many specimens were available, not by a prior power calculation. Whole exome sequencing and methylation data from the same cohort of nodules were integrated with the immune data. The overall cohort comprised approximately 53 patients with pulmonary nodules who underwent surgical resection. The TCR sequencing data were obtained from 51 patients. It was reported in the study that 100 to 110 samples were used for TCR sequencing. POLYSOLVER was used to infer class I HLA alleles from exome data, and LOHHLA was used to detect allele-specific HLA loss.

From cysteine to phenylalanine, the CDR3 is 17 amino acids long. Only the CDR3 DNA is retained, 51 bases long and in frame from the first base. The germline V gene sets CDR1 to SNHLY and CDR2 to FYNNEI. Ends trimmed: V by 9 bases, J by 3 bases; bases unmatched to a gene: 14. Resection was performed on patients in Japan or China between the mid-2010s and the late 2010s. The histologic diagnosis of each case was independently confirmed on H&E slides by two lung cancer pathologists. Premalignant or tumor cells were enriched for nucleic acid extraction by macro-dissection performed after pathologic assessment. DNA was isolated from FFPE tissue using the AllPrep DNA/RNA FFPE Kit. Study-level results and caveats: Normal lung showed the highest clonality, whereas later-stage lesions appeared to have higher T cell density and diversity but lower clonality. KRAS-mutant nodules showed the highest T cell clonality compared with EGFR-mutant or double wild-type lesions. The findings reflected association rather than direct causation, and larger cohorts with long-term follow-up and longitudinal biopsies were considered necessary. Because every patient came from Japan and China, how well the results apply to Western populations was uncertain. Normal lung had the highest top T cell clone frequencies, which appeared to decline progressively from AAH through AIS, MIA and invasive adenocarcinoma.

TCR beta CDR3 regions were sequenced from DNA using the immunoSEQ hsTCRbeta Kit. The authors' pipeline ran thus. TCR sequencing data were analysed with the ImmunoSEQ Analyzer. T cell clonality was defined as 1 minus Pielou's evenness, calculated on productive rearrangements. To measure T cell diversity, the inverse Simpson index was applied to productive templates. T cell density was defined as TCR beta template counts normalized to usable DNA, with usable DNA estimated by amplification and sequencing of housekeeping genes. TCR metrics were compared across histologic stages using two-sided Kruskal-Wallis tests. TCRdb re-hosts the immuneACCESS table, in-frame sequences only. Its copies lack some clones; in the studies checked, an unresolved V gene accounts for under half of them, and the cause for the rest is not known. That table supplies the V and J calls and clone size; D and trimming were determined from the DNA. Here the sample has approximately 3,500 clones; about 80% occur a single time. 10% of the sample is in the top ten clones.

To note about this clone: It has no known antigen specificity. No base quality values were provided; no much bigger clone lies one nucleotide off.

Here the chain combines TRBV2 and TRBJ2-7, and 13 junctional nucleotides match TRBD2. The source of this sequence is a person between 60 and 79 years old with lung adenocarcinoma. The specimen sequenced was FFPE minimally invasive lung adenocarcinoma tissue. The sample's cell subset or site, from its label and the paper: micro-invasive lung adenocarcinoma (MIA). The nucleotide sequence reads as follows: TGTGCCAGTACGGGACTAGCGGGGCCTGGAGTAAGCTACGAGCAGTACTTC. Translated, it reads CASTGLAGPGVSYEQYF.